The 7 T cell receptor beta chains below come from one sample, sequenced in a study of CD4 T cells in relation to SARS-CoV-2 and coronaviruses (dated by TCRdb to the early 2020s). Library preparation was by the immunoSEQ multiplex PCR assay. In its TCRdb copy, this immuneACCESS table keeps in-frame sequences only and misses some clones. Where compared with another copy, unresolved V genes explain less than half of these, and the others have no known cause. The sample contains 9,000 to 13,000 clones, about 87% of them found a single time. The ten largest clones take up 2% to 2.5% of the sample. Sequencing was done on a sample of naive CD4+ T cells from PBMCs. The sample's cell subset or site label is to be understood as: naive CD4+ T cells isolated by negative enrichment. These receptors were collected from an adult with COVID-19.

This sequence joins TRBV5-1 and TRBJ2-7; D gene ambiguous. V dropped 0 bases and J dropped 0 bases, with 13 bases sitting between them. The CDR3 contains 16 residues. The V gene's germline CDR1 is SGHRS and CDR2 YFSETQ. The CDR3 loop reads CASSLVTRSSSYEQYF. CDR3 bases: TGCGCCAGCAGCTTGGTAACCAGGTCGAGCTCCTACGAGCAGTACTTC.

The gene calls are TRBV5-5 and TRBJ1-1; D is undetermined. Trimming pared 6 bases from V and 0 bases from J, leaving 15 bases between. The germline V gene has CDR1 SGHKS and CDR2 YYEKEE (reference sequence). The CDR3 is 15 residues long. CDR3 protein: CASTSAPAMNTEAFF. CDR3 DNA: TGTGCCAGCACCTCTGCCCCTGCCATGAACACTGAAGCTTTCTTT.

CDR3 loop: CASSIPNRKHSNQPQHF. CDR3 coding DNA: TGTGCCAGTAGTATACCCAACAGGAAACATAGCAATCAGCCCCAGCATTTT. J is TRBJ1-5 and V is TRBV19, with D maybe TRBD1 (5 bases). The length of the CDR3 is 17 residues. V was pared by 2 bases and J by 0 bases, with 14 bases between. Germline assignment: CDR1 LNHDA and CDR2 SQIVND (reference sequence).

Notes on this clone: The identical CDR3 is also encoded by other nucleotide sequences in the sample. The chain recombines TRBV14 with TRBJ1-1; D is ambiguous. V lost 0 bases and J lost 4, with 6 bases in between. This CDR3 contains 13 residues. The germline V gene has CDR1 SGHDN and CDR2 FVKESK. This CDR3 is CASSQDMVTEAFF. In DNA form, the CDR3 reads TGTGCCAGCAGCCAAGATATGGTCACTGAAGCTTTCTTT.

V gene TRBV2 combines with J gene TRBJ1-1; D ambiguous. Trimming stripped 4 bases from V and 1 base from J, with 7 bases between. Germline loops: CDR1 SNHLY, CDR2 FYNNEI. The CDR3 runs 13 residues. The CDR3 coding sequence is TGTGCCAGCAGTGTGGCGGGGAACACTGAAGCTTTCTTT. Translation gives CASSVAGNTEAFF. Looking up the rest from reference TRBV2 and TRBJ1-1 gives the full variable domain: EPEVTQTPSHQVTQMGQEVILRCVPISNHLYFYWYRQILGQKVEFLVSFYNNEISEKSEIFDDQFSVERPDGSNFTLKIRSTKLEDSAMYFCASSVAGNTEAFFGQGTRLTVV.

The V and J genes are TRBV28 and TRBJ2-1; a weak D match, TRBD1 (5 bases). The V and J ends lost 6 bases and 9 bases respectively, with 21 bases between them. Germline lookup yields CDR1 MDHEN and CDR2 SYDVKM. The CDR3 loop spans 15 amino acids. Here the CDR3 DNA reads TGTGCCAGCAGGGTCCGAAGGGGTACAACGGGTGAGCAGTTCTTC. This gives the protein CASRVRRGTTGEQFF.

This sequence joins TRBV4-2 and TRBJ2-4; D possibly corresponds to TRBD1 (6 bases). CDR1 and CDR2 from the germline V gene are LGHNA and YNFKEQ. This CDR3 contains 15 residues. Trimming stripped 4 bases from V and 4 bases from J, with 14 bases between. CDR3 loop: CASSPLGDTKNIQYF. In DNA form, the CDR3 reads TGTGCCAGCAGCCCGTTAGGGGACACAAAAAACATTCAGTACTTC.